This TCR beta chain was captured by sequencing in a study of type 1 regulatory T cells (dated by TCRdb to the early 2020s). Notes on the research overall: An in vitro protocol by which a Tr1-enriched, alloantigen-specific CD4 T cell product named T-allo10 was generated was characterized in the study. T-allo10 was under clinical evaluation in patients with hematological malignancies receiving allogeneic hematopoietic stem cell transplantation.

According to the description, T-allo10 cells that came from the donor were anergic, were specific for host alloantigens, and could carry out alloantigen-specific suppression. The sequencer listed for this sample is Illumina MiSeq. TCRdb cleaned the public reads at Q25 with fastp, built clones with MiXCR and kept in-frame beta chains. Duplicate CDR3 protein sequences are folded into a single record with the most common DNA and genes. Within this sample are roughly 68,000 distinct CDR3 sequences, with around 57% of them counted one time only. 7.6% of the sample rests with the top ten. In the case of this clonotype: This clone's antigen is unknown. No base quality values were provided; no much bigger clone lies one nucleotide off.

Trimming takes 0 bases from V and 5 bases from J, and the germline ends sit 10 bases apart. The CDR1 and CDR2 encoded by the germline V gene are SGHRS and YFSETQ. The CDR3 starts with the cysteine, ends with the phenylalanine, and has 14 residues. Of the read, only the CDR3 DNA is kept; its 42 bases are in frame from base 1. This TCR derives from a human donor in good health. The chain joins TRBV5-1 to TRBJ2-3; TRBD2 is possibly the D segment (6 matching bases). The sample was cultured T cells, either the whole culture or a sorted T cell fraction (not recorded which). The sample's cell subset or site label, in plain terms: Tr1-enriched cell product generated in vitro against host alloantigens. The CDR3 has the sequence CASSLATSQDTQYF. The nucleotides read TGCGCCAGCAGCTTGGCGACTAGTCAAGATACGCAGTATTTT.